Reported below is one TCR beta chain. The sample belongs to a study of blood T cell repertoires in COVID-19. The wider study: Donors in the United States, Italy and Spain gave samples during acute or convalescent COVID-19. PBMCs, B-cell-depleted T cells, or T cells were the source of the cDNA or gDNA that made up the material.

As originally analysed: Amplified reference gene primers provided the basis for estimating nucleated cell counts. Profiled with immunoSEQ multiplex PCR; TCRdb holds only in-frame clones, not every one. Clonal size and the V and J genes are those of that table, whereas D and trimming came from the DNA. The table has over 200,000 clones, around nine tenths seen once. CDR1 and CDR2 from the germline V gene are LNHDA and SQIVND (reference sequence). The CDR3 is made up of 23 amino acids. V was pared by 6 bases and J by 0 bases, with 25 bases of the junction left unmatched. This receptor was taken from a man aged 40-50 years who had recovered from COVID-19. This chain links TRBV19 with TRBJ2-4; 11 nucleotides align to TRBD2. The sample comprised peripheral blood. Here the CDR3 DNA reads TGTGCCAGTAGCAACCCTTATAATACGTCTCTAGCGGGGGGCCCCCTAGCCAAAAACATTCAGTACTTC. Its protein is CASSNPYNTSLAGGPLAKNIQYF.